Listed below are T cell receptor beta chains from one sample, sequenced in a study of blood T cell repertoires in COVID-19. Produced via immunoSEQ multiplex PCR; TCRdb's table is partial and in-frame only. The table records approximately 200,000 clones, roughly four fifths of them present only once. Sequencing was done on a sample of PBMCs or T cells enriched from blood (not recorded which). The source is a man aged 40-49 years who had recovered from COVID-19. Each CDR3 is given with its conserved first and last residue. Each record gives: J gene, clone size, V gene, D gene, CDR3 DNA, CDR3 protein. A D gene is named only where the DNA matches it firmly. Some rows have no size entry. The others give once, few or many, or a class for an expanded clone.

J: TRBJ1-2; size: few; V: TRBV7-8; D: TRBD1; DNA: TGTGCCAGCAGCTTAATTTCCAGGGGGCTTGGCTACACCTTC; CDR3: CASSLISRGLGYTF
J: TRBJ1-4; size: .; V: TRBV28; D: .; DNA: TGTGCCAGCCATCAACAGGGTCGGAGTGAAAAACTGTTTTTT; CDR3: CASHQQGRSEKLFF
J: TRBJ1-2; size: once; V: TRBV3-1/TRBV3-2; D: TRBD1; DNA: TGTGCCAGCAGCCACGGACAGGCGGCCGCCCTGAACTATGGCTACACCTTC; CDR3: CASSHGQAAALNYGYTF
J: TRBJ1-2; size: .; V: TRBV2; D: .; DNA: TGTGCCAGCAGTGAAGCGGAGCAGGGATCTGGCTACACCTTC; CDR3: CASSEAEQGSGYTF
J: TRBJ1-5; size: .; V: TRBV12-3/TRBV12-4; D: TRBD1; DNA: TGTGCCAGCAGCGACAGGGGCAATCAGCCCCAGCATTTT; CDR3: CASSDRGNQPQHF
J: TRBJ1-1; size: .; V: TRBV19; D: .; DNA: TGTGCCAGTAGTAGTAGGGGAAGGAAAGCTTTCTTT; CDR3: CASSSRGRKAFF
J: TRBJ2-1; size: .; V: TRBV6-7; D: TRBD2; DNA: TGTGCCAGCAGTTCCTCCCTCACTAGCGGGACGAAATTGAACTACAATGAGCAGTTCTTC; CDR3: CASSSSLTSGTKLNYNEQFF
J: TRBJ1-5; size: .; V: TRBV27; D: TRBD1; DNA: TGTGCCAGCAGACAGGGGGTGTATCAGCCCCAGCATTTT; CDR3: CASRQGVYQPQHF
J: TRBJ2-1; size: .; V: TRBV5-1; D: TRBD2; DNA: TGCGCCAGCAGCGGGACTAGCCTGATTAGCTCCTACAATGAGCAGTTCTTC; CDR3: CASSGTSLISSYNEQFF
J: TRBJ2-1; size: .; V: TRBV6-5; D: TRBD2; DNA: TGTGCCAGCAGTTTAGGGAGGGCCCAGTTCTTC; CDR3: CASSLGRAQFF
J: TRBJ2-7; size: .; V: TRBV19; D: TRBD1; DNA: TGTGCCAGTAGTACTGGACAGGGTAGTGCCTACGAGCAGTACTTC; CDR3: CASSTGQGSAYEQYF
J: TRBJ2-3; size: .; V: TRBV15; D: TRBD2; DNA: TGTGCCACCAGCCCGCCTAGCGGGAGGTCAGATACGCAGTATTTT; CDR3: CATSPPSGRSDTQYF
J: TRBJ1-1; size: .; V: TRBV18; D: .; DNA: TGTGCCAGCTCCCGGGGTAGAGACACTGAAGCTTTCTTT; CDR3: CASSRGRDTEAFF
J: TRBJ2-1; size: .; V: TRBV18; D: TRBD2; DNA: TGTGCCAGCTCGGGGGGACTAGCGGGAGCAAATGAGCAGTTCTTC; CDR3: CASSGGLAGANEQFF
J: TRBJ2-1; size: .; V: TRBV4-2; D: .; DNA: TGTGCCAGCAGCCCCCGTGGAGTAGCGTGGGAGCAGTTCTTC; CDR3: CASSPRGVAWEQFF
J: TRBJ1-2; size: once; V: TRBV19; D: .; DNA: TGTGCCAGTAAGTTCACAGGGAACTATGGCTACACCTTC; CDR3: CASKFTGNYGYTF
J: TRBJ2-4; size: .; V: TRBV12-3/TRBV12-4; D: .; DNA: TGTGCCAGCAGTTTACAAGTTAGTCAGTACTTC; CDR3: CASSLQVSQYF
J: TRBJ1-1; size: few; V: TRBV6-5; D: TRBD1; DNA: TGTGCCAGCAGCCTCACAGGGGAGAACACTGAAGCTTTCTTT; CDR3: CASSLTGENTEAFF
J: TRBJ2-7; size: .; V: TRBV2; D: TRBD2; DNA: TGTGCCAGCAGTGGGACTAGCGGGGTGACTTGGGACGAGCAGTACTTC; CDR3: CASSGTSGVTWDEQYF
J: TRBJ2-5; size: .; V: TRBV5-1; D: .; DNA: TGCGCCAGCAGCTTGGCCGGGCTAGCTGTAGAGACCCAGTACTTC; CDR3: CASSLAGLAVETQYF
J: TRBJ1-1; size: .; V: TRBV10-1; D: .; DNA: TGCGCCAGCAGTGAGAGTTTCAGCACTGAAGCTTTCTTT; CDR3: CASSESFSTEAFF
J: TRBJ2-2; size: .; V: TRBV11-3; D: .; DNA: TGTGCCAGCAGACCAGGGGGGACCGGGGAGCTGTTTTTT; CDR3: CASRPGGTGELFF
J: TRBJ1-1; size: .; V: TRBV5-1; D: .; DNA: TGCGCCAGCAGCCACACAGGGTTGGACACTGAAGCTTTCTTT; CDR3: CASSHTGLDTEAFF
J: TRBJ1-2; size: .; V: TRBV19; D: .; DNA: TGTGCCAGTAGTATTACTGGGGGCAGCTATGGCTACACCTTC; CDR3: CASSITGGSYGYTF
J: TRBJ1-4; size: few; V: TRBV7-2; D: TRBD1; DNA: TGTGCCAGCAGCTTAGGAGGGACAGGGAATGAAAAACTGTTTTTT; CDR3: CASSLGGTGNEKLFF
J: TRBJ1-5; size: .; V: TRBV7-3; D: .; DNA: TGTGCCAGCAGCCCCCCAGGGGTGCCTCAGCCCCAGCATTTT; CDR3: CASSPPGVPQPQHF
J: TRBJ1-2; size: .; V: TRBV4-2; D: .; DNA: TGTGCCAGCAGCCAAGCGGGGGTAGACGCGGACTACACCTTC; CDR3: CASSQAGVDADYTF
J: TRBJ1-6; size: few; V: TRBV19; D: .; DNA: TGTGCCAGTGATGTTGGACTGGGTAATTCACCCCTCCACTTT; CDR3: CASDVGLGNSPLHF
J: TRBJ2-5; size: .; V: TRBV6-5; D: TRBD2; DNA: TGTGCCAGCAGTTCCCGTGGGGGGGGTAGGGAGACCCAGTACTTC; CDR3: CASSSRGGGRETQYF
J: TRBJ2-1; size: .; V: TRBV11-3; D: .; DNA: TGTGCCAGCAGCTTAGGGGGGGGCGCCCCCACCAATGAGCAGTTCTTC; CDR3: CASSLGGGAPTNEQFF
J: TRBJ2-4; size: .; V: TRBV23-1; D: .; DNA: TGCGCCAGCTTCGTTGACATCCACCTAGCCAAAAACATTCAGTACTTC; CDR3: CASFVDIHLAKNIQYF
J: TRBJ1-2; size: .; V: TRBV19; D: TRBD1; DNA: TGTGCCAGTATGGACAGGGCCTATGGCTACACCTTC; CDR3: CASMDRAYGYTF
J: TRBJ2-5; size: .; V: TRBV12-3/TRBV12-4; D: .; DNA: TGTGCCAGCAGTTCCCAGGGGCTCGAGACCCAGTACTTC; CDR3: CASSSQGLETQYF